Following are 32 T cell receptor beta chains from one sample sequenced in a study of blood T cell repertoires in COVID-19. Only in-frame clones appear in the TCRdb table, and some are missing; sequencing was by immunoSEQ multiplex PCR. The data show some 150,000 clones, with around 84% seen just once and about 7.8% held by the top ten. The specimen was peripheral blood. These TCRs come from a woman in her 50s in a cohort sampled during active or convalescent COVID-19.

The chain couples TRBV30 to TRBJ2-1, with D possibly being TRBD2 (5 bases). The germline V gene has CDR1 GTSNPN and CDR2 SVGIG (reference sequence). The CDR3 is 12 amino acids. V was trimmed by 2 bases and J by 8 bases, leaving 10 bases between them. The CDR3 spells CAWSLGVDEQFF. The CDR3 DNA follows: TGTGCCTGGAGTCTCGGGGTCGATGAGCAGTTCTTC.

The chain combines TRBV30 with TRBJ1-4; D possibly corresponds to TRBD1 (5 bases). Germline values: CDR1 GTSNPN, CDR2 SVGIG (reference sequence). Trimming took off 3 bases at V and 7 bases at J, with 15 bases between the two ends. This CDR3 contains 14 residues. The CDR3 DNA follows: TGTGCCTGGAGGTGGGGGGGGAAGGGTGAAAAACTGTTTTTT. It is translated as CAWRWGGKGEKLFF.

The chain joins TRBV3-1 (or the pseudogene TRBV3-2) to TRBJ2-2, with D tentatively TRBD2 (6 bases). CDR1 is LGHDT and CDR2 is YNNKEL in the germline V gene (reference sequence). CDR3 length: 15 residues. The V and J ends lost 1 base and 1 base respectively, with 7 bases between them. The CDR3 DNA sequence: TGTGCCAGCAGCCAAGCGGGGGAGAACACCGGGGAGCTGTTTTTT. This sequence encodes CASSQAGENTGELFF.

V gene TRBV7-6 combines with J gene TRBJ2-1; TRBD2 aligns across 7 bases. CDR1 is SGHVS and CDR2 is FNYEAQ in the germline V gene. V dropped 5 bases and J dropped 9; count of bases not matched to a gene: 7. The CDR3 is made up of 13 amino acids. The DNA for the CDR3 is TGTGCCAGCAGCGCCCGGGAGGTCGGTGAGCAGTTCTTC. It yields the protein CASSAREVGEQFF. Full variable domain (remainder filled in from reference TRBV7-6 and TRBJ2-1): GAGVSQSPRYKVTKRGQDVALRCDPISGHVSLYWYRQALGQGPEFLTYFNYEAQQDKSGLPNDRFSAERPEGSISTLTIQRTEQRDSAMYRCASSAREVGEQFFGPGTRLTVL.

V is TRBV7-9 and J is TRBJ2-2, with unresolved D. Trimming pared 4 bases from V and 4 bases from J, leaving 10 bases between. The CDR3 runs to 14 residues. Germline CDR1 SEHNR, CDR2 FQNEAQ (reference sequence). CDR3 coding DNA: TGTGCCAGCAGCTACCGGTCACGCACCGGGGAGCTGTTTTTT. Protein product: CASSYRSRTGELFF. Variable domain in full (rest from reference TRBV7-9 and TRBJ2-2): DTGVSQNPRHKITKRGQNVTFRCDPISEHNRLYWYRQTLGQGPEFLTYFQNEAQLEKSRLLSDRFSAERPKGSFSTLEIQRTEQGDSAMYLCASSYRSRTGELFFGEGSRLTVL.

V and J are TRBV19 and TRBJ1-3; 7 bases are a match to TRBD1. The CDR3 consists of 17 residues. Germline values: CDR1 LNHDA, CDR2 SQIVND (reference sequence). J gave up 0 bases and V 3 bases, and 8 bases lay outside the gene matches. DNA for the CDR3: TGTGCCAGTAGTATTGAGGGGGCTGGGGCCTCTGGAAACACCATATATTTT. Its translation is CASSIEGAGASGNTIYF.

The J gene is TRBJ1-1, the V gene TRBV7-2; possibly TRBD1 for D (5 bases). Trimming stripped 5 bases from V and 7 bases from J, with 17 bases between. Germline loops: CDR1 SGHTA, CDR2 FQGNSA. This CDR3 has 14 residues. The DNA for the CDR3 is TGTGCCAGCAGCCCGGGTTTCGGGGGGGATGAAGCTTTCTTT. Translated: CASSPGFGGDEAFF.

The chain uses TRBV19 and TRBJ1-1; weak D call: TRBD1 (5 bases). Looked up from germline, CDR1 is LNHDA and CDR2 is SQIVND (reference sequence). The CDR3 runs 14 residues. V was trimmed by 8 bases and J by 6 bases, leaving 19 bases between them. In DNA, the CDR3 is TGTGCCAGTCTTCGGCAGGGTCAAAGTTCTGAAGCTTTCTTT. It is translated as CASLRQGQSSEAFF.

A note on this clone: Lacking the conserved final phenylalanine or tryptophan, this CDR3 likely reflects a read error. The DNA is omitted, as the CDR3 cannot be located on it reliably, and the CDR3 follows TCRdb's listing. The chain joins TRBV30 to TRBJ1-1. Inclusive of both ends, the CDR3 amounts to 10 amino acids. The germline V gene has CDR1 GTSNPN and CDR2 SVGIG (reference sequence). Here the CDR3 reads CAWSVVRPRG.

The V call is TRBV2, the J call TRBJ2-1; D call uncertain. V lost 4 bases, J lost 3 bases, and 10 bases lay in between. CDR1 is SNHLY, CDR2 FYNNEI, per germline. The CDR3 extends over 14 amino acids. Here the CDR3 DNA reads TGTGCCAGCAGTGCCAGCGCTAACTACAATGAGCAGTTCTTC. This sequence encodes CASSASANYNEQFF. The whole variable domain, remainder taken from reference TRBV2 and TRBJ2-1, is EPEVTQTPSHQVTQMGQEVILRCVPISNHLYFYWYRQILGQKVEFLVSFYNNEISEKSEIFDDQFSVERPDGSNFTLKIRSTKLEDSAMYFCASSASANYNEQFFGPGTRLTVL.

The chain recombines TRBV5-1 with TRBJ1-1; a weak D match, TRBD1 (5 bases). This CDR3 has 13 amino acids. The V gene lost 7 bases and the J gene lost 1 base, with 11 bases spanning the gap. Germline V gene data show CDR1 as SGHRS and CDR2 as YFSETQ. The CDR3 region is CASGMQGNTEAFF. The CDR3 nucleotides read TGCGCCAGCGGCATGCAGGGGAACACTGAAGCTTTCTTT.

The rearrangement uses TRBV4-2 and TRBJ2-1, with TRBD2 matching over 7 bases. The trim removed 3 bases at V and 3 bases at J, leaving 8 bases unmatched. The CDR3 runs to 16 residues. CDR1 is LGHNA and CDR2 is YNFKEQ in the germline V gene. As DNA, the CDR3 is TGTGCCAGCAGCCATACCAGGCGGGGGTTCTACAATGAGCAGTTCTTC. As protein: CASSHTRRGFYNEQFF.

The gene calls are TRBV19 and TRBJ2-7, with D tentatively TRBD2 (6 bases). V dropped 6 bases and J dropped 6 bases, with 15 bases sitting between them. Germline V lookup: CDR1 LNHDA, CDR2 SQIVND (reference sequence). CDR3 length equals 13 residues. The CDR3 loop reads CASRGLVNGEQYF. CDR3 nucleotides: TGTGCCAGTAGGGGACTCGTGAACGGCGAGCAGTACTTC.

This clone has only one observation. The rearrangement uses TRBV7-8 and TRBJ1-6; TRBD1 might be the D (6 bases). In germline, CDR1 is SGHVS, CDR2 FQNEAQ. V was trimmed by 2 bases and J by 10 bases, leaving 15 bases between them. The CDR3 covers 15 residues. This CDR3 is CASSLMARGDSPLHF. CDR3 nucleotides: TGTGCCAGCAGCTTAATGGCCAGGGGAGACTCACCCCTCCACTTT.

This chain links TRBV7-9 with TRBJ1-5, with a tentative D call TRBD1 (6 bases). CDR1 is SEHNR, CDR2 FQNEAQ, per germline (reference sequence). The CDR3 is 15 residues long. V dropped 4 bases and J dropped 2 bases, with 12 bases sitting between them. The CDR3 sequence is CASSSGTIGNQPQHF. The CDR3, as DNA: TGTGCCAGCAGCTCTGGGACAATCGGCAATCAGCCCCAGCATTTT.

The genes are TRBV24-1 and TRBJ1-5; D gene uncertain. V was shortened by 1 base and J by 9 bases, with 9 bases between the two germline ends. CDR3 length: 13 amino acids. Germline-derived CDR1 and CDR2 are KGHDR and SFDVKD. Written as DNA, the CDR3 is TGTGCCACCAGTGATTTACGGAGCGGGCCCCAGCATTTT. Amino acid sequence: CATSDLRSGPQHF.

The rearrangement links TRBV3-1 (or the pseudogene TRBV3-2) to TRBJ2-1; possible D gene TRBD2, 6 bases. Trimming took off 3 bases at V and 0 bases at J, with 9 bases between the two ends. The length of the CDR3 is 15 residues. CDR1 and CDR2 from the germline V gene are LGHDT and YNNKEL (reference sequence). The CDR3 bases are TGTGCCAGCAGCCAGGCGACTAGCTCCTACAATGAGCAGTTCTTC. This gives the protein CASSQATSSYNEQFF.

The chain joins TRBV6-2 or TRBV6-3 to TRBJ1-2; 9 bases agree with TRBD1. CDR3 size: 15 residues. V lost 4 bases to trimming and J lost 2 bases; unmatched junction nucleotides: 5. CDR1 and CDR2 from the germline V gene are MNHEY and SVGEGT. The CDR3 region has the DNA TGTGCCAGCAGTTCCCGGGACAGGGCCAACTATGGCTACACCTTC. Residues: CASSSRDRANYGYTF.

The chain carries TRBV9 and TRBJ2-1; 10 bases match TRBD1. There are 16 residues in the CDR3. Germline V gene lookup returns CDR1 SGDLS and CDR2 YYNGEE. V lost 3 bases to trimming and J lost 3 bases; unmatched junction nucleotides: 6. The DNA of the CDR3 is TGTGCCAGCAGCGAGGGGGGGACAGGGGTCTACAATGAGCAGTTCTTC. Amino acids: CASSEGGTGVYNEQFF.

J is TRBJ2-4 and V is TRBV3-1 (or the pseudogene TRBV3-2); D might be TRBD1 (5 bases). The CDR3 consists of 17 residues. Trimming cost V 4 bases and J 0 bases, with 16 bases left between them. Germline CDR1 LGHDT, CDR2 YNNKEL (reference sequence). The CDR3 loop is CASSPFPAREAKNIQYF. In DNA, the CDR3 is TGTGCCAGCAGCCCCTTTCCGGCCAGGGAAGCCAAAAACATTCAGTACTTC.

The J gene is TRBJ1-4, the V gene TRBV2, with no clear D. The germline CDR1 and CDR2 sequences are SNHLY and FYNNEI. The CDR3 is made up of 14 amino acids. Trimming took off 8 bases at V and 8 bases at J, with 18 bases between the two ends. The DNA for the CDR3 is TGTGCCAGCCGACCCCGAGAGGGTCGGGAAAAACTGTTTTTT. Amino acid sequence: CASRPREGREKLFF.

As DNA, the CDR3 is TGTGCCAGCAGCCACCTCCTCCAGTCACCCCTCCACTTT. It is translated as CASSHLLQSPLHF. The V gene is TRBV6-2 or TRBV6-3, the J gene TRBJ1-6, with D unclear. The CDR3 has 13 residues. V gave up 6 bases and J gave up 10 bases, with 13 bases separating them. Germline CDR1 and CDR2: MNHEY and SVGEGT.

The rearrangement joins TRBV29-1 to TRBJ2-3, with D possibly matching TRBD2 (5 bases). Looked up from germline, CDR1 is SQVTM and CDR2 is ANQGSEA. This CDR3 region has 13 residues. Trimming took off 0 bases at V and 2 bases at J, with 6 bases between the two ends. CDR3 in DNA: TGCAGCGTTGAAGACGGACTCACAGATACGCAGTATTTT. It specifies CSVEDGLTDTQYF.

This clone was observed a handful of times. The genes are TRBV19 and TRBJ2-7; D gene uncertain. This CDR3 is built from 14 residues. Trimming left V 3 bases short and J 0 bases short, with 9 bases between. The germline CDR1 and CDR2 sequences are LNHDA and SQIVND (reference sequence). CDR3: CASSMVRSSYEQYF. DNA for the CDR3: TGTGCCAGTAGTATGGTCCGCAGCTCCTACGAGCAGTACTTC.

Written as DNA, the CDR3 is TGTGCCAGCACAACGCGTGGTTCAGCTTTCTTT. Its protein is CASTTRGSAFF. The rearrangement links TRBV11-2 to TRBJ1-1; the D is unclear. V lost 7 bases to trimming and J lost 10 bases, with 13 bases between them. The CDR3 is made up of 11 amino acids. Germline V gene data show CDR1 as SGHAT and CDR2 as FQNNGV.

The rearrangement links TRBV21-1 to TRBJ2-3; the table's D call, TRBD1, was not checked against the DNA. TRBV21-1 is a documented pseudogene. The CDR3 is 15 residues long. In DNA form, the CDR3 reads TGTGCCAGCAGCATCAGGCAGGGTAGCACAGATACGCAGTATTTT. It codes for CASSIRQGSTDTQYF.

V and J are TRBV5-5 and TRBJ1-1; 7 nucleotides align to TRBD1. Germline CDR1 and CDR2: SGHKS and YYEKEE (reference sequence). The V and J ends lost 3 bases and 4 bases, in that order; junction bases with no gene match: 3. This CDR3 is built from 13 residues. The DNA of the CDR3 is TGTGCCAGCAGCTCCGCAGGGGGCACTGAAGCTTTCTTT. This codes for CASSSAGGTEAFF.

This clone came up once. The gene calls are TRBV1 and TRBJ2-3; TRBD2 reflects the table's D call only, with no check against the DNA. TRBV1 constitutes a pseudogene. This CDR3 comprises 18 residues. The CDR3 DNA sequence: TGCACCAGCAGCCAAGATTTCGAAAAGCGGGAGTGCACAGATACGCAGTATTTT. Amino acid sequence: CTSSQDFEKRECTDTQYF.

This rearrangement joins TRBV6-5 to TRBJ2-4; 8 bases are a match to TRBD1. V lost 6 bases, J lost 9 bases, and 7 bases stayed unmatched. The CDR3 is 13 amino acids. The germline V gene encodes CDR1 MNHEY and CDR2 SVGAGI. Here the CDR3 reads CASSPTGEGIQYF. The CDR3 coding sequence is TGTGCCAGCAGCCCGACAGGGGAAGGCATTCAGTACTTC.

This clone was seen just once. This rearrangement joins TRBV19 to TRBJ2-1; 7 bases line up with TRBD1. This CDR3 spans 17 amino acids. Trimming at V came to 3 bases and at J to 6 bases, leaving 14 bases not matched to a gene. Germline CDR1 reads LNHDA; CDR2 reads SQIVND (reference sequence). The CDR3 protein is CASSIYTTTDRSNEQFF. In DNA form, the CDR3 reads TGTGCCAGTAGTATTTATACCACAACGGACAGGTCCAATGAGCAGTTCTTC.

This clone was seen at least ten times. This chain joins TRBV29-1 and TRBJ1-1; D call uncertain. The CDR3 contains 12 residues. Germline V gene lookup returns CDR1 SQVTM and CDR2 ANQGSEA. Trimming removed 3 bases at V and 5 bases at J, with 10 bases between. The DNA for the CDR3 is TGCAGCGTTGATTGGGGAGGGACTGAAGCTTTCTTT. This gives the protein CSVDWGGTEAFF.

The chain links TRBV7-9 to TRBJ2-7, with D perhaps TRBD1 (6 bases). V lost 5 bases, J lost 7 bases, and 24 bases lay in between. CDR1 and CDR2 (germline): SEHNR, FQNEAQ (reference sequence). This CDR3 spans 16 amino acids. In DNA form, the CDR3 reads TGTGCCAGCAGCACCCACCCCCCGTTAAGAGGGGGAGAGCAGTACTTC. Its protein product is CASSTHPPLRGGEQYF.